This entry lists 25 T cell receptor beta chains sequenced from one sample in a study of T-cell reconstitution after alpha-beta-depleted transplantation in children (dated by TCRdb to the mid-2010s). Libraries were prepared through PCR. Sequenced using an Illumina HiSeq 2500. TCR library preparation used molecular barcoding, with unique molecular identifiers applied to normalize quantification of the TCRbeta repertoire. TCRdb reworked the public reads: Q25 trimming with fastp, MiXCR clone assembly, productive beta chains retained. When rows share a CDR3 protein, they turn into one entry using the most common DNA and genes. The sample data list some 240,000 distinct CDR3 sequences, and approximately 9.9% of these were observed just once. About 4.8% of the sample is in the top ten clones. The source was PBMCs from the stem cell graft donor, collected from the stem cell graft. These receptors all stem from a human donor who donated a stem cell graft to a child with SCID.

This clonotype appeared many times. The V and J genes are TRBV6-6 and TRBJ1-1; D is unresolved. Looked up from germline, CDR1 is MNHNY and CDR2 is SVGAGI (reference sequence). The CDR3 covers 13 residues. The ends were cut back, 5 bases at V and 10 bases at J, with 17 bases in the middle. CDR3 nucleotide sequence: TGTGCCAGCAGTGCCGAGGTTGGATCCGCAGCTTTCTTT. Its translation is CASSAEVGSAAFF.

Concerning this clonotype: A much larger clonotype is one base distant, so this may be a read error. V usage is TRBV12-3 or TRBV12-4 and J usage is TRBJ2-3; 10 bases line up with TRBD2. There are 18 residues in the CDR3. CDR3 residues: CASCLRSSGGRRADTQYF. CDR3 nucleotides: TGTGCCAGCTGTTTACGGTCTAGCGGGGGCCGCAGGGCAGATACGCAGTATTTT.

This clonotype showed up many times. The chain has TRBV6-1 and TRBJ1-2, with D possibly being TRBD1 (5 bases). Germline lookup yields CDR1 MNHNS and CDR2 SASEGT. Trimming cost V 6 bases and J 8 bases, with 22 bases left between them. This CDR3 has 15 residues. The CDR3 DNA sequence: TGTGCCAGCAGGGGGGTTGGGTGGGGATCGTACGGCTACACCTTC. Its protein is CASRGVGWGSYGYTF.

This clonotype was picked up many times. V usage is TRBV20-1 and J usage is TRBJ1-1; TRBD1 might be the D (6 bases). The germline V gene encodes CDR1 DFQATT and CDR2 SNEGSKA (reference sequence). With 5 bases removed from V and 1 base from J, the gap between germline ends came to 14 bases. The CDR3 totals 14 residues. The CDR3 DNA is TGCAGTGCTCCACGGGGGCGCGGGAACACTGAAGCTTTCTTT. Translating gives CSAPRGRGNTEAFF.

This clonotype occurred many times. J is TRBJ1-6 and V is TRBV5-1; D remains unclear. The V end was cut by 0 bases, the J end by 7 bases, with 14 bases between. Per the germline V gene, CDR1 is SGHRS and CDR2 is YFSETQ. This CDR3 has 16 amino acids. CDR3 bases: TGCGCCAGCAGCTTGGGCGCTATGTCGTGGAATTCACCCCTCCACTTT. It encodes CASSLGAMSWNSPLHF.

In this sample, this clonotype turned up many times. This chain links TRBV6-5 with TRBJ2-2; D not resolved. This CDR3 contains 15 residues. Trimming cost V 2 bases and J 7 bases, with 14 bases left between them. The germline V gene has CDR1 MNHEY and CDR2 SVGAGI. The CDR3: CASSYQRRLDGELFF. CDR3 nucleotides: TGTGCCAGCAGTTACCAGCGACGTCTCGACGGGGAGCTGTTTTTT.

Ten or more counts support this clonotype. This chain joins TRBV12-3 or TRBV12-4 and TRBJ1-1; D not resolved. The CDR3 has 13 amino acids. The V and J ends lost 7 bases and 1 base respectively, with 10 bases between them. The CDR3: CASNHLGNTEAFF. In DNA, the CDR3 is TGTGCCAGCAATCACCTTGGGAACACTGAAGCTTTCTTT.

V and J are TRBV6-6 and TRBJ2-5; D unclear. Trimming stripped 2 bases from V and 0 bases from J, with 4 bases between. This CDR3 region has 13 residues. CDR1 and CDR2 from the germline V gene are MNHNY and SVGAGI (reference sequence). The CDR3 DNA sequence: TGTGCCAGCAGTTACGGCAACCAAGAGACCCAGTACTTC. As protein: CASSYGNQETQYF.

This clonotype has at least ten counts. CDR3 protein: CASSETSGGNEQFF. In DNA form, the CDR3 reads TGCGCCAGCAGCGAGACTAGCGGGGGGAATGAGCAGTTCTTC. V gene TRBV5-1 combines with J gene TRBJ2-1, with 13 bases that match TRBD2. This CDR3 is built from 14 residues. The ends lost 4 bases at V and 7 bases at J; junction bases unmatched: 2. Germline V gene data show CDR1 as SGHRS and CDR2 as YFSETQ.

This clonotype was detected many times. This chain links TRBV20-1 with TRBJ2-1, with 9 bases fitting TRBD2. The germline CDR1 and CDR2 sequences are DFQATT and SNEGSKA (reference sequence). The V segment lost 4 bases and the J segment 1 base; nucleotides outside the gene matches: 8. The CDR3 spans 16 residues. The CDR3 sequence is CSATQTSGSSYNEQFF. The CDR3 nucleotides read TGCAGTGCTACCCAAACTAGCGGGTCATCCTACAATGAGCAGTTCTTC.

This clonotype was found many times. J is TRBJ2-7 and V is TRBV7-6; the D gene is possibly TRBD2 (6 bases). Per the germline V gene, CDR1 is SGHVS and CDR2 is FNYEAQ. V gave up 2 bases and J gave up 6 bases, with 11 bases separating them. The CDR3 is 13 amino acids. CDR3 in DNA: TGTGCCAGCAGCTTATTTCACGGGGGCGAGCAGTACTTC. It yields the protein CASSLFHGGEQYF.

This clonotype was seen repeatedly, ten times or more. The CDR3 region is CASKPGMSLNYVPGYTF. CDR3 nucleotides: TGTGCCAGCAAACCGGGGATGAGTTTGAACTATGTTCCCGGCTACACCTTC. The chain carries TRBV28 and TRBJ1-2; D remains ambiguous. Germline CDR1 is MDHEN and CDR2 is SYDVKM. Between the trimmed V and J ends, which lost 7 bases and 8 bases, there was a span of 29 bases. The CDR3 is 17 residues long.

This clonotype has just a few counts. The CDR3, as DNA: TGTGCCAGCAGTTACTCAGGGACGCCAAATGAAAAACTGTTTTTT. Translating gives CASSYSGTPNEKLFF. The chain links TRBV6-5 to TRBJ1-4, with D perhaps TRBD1 (5 bases). The germline V gene encodes CDR1 MNHEY and CDR2 SVGAGI. Trimming removed 0 bases from V and 5 bases from J, with 10 bases in between. This CDR3 is built from 15 residues.

The genes are TRBV14 and TRBJ1-1, with no clear D. This CDR3 comprises 13 residues. Trimming removed 2 bases at V and 4 bases at J, with 8 bases between. The V gene's germline CDR1 is SGHDN and CDR2 FVKESK. CDR3 amino acids: CASSQLDGTEAFF. The DNA for the CDR3 is TGTGCCAGCAGCCAACTGGATGGCACTGAAGCTTTCTTT.

This clonotype was seen at least ten times. The chain couples TRBV5-1 to TRBJ2-1; 8 bases match TRBD2. With 3 bases clipped from V and 2 bases from J, the junction kept 1 base outside the gene matches. The germline gives CDR1 SGHRS, CDR2 YFSETQ. The CDR3 has 14 residues. The CDR3 DNA reads TGCGCCAGCAGCTGGGGACTAGCCTACAATGAGCAGTTCTTC. It specifies CASSWGLAYNEQFF.

This clonotype came up many times. This rearrangement joins TRBV7-9 to TRBJ1-1; D gene unclear. The CDR3 extends over 13 amino acids. Germline lookup yields CDR1 SEHNR and CDR2 FQNEAQ (reference sequence). Trimming stripped 2 bases from V and 3 bases from J, with 7 bases between. Written as DNA, the CDR3 is TGTGCCAGCAGCTTACTGTGGGACACTGAAGCTTTCTTT. This sequence encodes CASSLLWDTEAFF.

The V gene is TRBV6-1, the J gene TRBJ2-7, with D possibly matching TRBD1 (5 bases). The CDR3 length is 15 residues. The V end was cut by 6 bases, the J end by 2 bases, with 17 bases between. Germline V gives CDR1 MNHNS, CDR2 SASEGT. Written as DNA, the CDR3 is TGTGCCAGCAGCTTCACCGACAGCAAAACCTACGAGCAGTACTTC. Amino acids: CASSFTDSKTYEQYF.

The sample holds a few counts of this clonotype. This chain links TRBV28 with TRBJ1-6; tentative D call: TRBD1 (5 bases). V was trimmed by 4 bases and J by 5 bases, leaving 9 bases between them. Looked up from germline, CDR1 is MDHEN and CDR2 is SYDVKM. The CDR3 totals 14 residues. The DNA of the CDR3 is TGTGCCAGCAGTTGGACGGGGGATAATTCACCCCTCCACTTT. Protein sequence: CASSWTGDNSPLHF.

This clonotype was counted at least ten times. This chain connects TRBV18 to TRBJ2-7, with unresolved D. V gave up 2 bases and J gave up 6 bases, with 11 bases separating them. The V gene's germline CDR1 is KGHSH and CDR2 LQKENI. The CDR3 length is 13 residues. The CDR3 nucleotides read TGTGCCAGCTCACCAGAGGTCAGAATCGAGCAGTACTTC. Encoded protein: CASSPEVRIEQYF.

This clonotype was seen ten or more times. The CDR3 region has the DNA TGTGCCAGCAGAAGACCCGGGACTCCGAACACCGGGGAGCTGTTTTTT. Its translation: CASRRPGTPNTGELFF. J is TRBJ2-2 and V is TRBV12-3 or TRBV12-4; D possibly corresponds to TRBD2 (6 bases). Trimming left V 6 bases short and J 0 bases short, with 14 bases between. The CDR3 sequence is 16 residues long.

This clonotype was seen at least ten times. The chain uses TRBV5-5 and TRBJ1-2, with a possible D match to TRBD1 (5 bases). Germline V CDR1 and CDR2: SGHKS, YYEKEE (reference sequence). Trimming stripped 3 bases from V and 2 bases from J, with 11 bases between. The CDR3 spans 14 residues. The CDR3, as DNA: TGTGCCAGCAGCTCCTCCCGGGACAACTATGGCTACACCTTC. Its translation: CASSSSRDNYGYTF.

This clonotype was seen repeatedly, ten times or more. This chain connects TRBV20-1 to TRBJ1-5; perhaps TRBD1 as D (5 bases). The CDR3 is 14 amino acids. CDR1 and CDR2 from the germline V gene are DFQATT and SNEGSKA (reference sequence). Trimming removed 2 bases from V and 0 bases from J, with 8 bases in between. The CDR3 DNA follows: TGCAGTGCTAGAAGACAGAATAGCAATCAGCCCCAGCATTTT. This sequence encodes CSARRQNSNQPQHF.

This chain joins TRBV18 and TRBJ2-1; TRBD1 aligns across 7 bases. From germline, CDR1 is KGHSH and CDR2 LQKENI. With 3 bases clipped from V and 3 bases from J, the junction kept 8 bases outside the gene matches. CDR3 length: 16 residues. As DNA, the CDR3 is TGTGCCAGCTCACCGGATCCGGGACAGAACTACAATGAGCAGTTCTTC. It translates to CASSPDPGQNYNEQFF. Full variable domain (remainder filled in from reference TRBV18 and TRBJ2-1): NAGVMQNPRHLVRRRGQEARLRCSPMKGHSHVYWYRQLPEEGLKFMVYLQKENIIDESGMPKERFSAEFPKEGPSILRIQQVVRGDSAAYFCASSPDPGQNYNEQFFGPGTRLTVL.

In its sample, this clonotype was seen many times. This chain uses TRBV7-2 with TRBJ1-2, with 8 bases fitting TRBD1. The CDR3 extends over 13 amino acids. Germline loops: CDR1 SGHTA, CDR2 FQGNSA. Trimming took 7 bases from V and 7 from J; bases not matched to a gene: 8. The CDR3 here is CASILDRVGGYTF. For the CDR3, the DNA is TGTGCCAGCATCCTGGACAGGGTGGGTGGCTACACCTTC.

This clonotype was picked up a small number of times. This chain uses TRBV12-3 or TRBV12-4 with TRBJ2-2; 9 nucleotides agree with TRBD2. With 2 bases clipped from V and 0 bases from J, the junction kept 10 bases outside the gene matches. This CDR3 is 19 amino acids long. This CDR3 is CASSLTVGLAGANTGELFF. The CDR3 bases are TGTGCCAGCAGTTTAACGGTCGGGTTAGCGGGGGCGAACACCGGGGAGCTGTTTTTT.